This T cell receptor (beta chain) was captured by sequencing in a study of blood T cells in healthy people across ages. To note about this clonotype: Its antigen remains unknown.

Combining a sample-barcoded 5' primer with a J-beta primer mix, a second PCR ran for roughly 7 to 12 cycles. TCRdb re-derived calls from the 5' RACE reads in MiXCR, one entry per CDR3 protein. This table has 1.2 million to 1.5 million distinct CDR3 sequences, approximately 63% appearing once. This CDR3 region has 13 residues. The germline V gene encodes CDR1 MNHNY and CDR2 SVGAGI (reference sequence). Each sample gave at least 7 million isolated PBMCs. The study's findings and limits: TCR beta diversity per million T cells fell roughly linearly with age.

Sequenced: blood. This chain joins TRBV6-6 and TRBJ2-7; TRBD2 matches at 8 bases. The last part of the DNA fits TRBJ2-1 better; the J call may be wrong. The receptor comes from a man aged 18 to 30 in good health. CDR3 protein: CASTLGLGYEQFF. The CDR3 coding sequence is TGTGCCAGTACACTGGGACTAGGCTATGAGCAGTTCTTC.